This T cell receptor beta chain came from a study of response to subunit inactivated influenza vaccine. Study-level findings and limits: Few new T cells, the authors suggested, are recruited by each seasonal influenza vaccination.

TCRdb processed the RT-PCR reads anew with MiXCR; each CDR3 protein has one entry. Among 600,000 to 850,000 distinct CDR3 sequences listed, 12% to 15% were seen once. The CDR3 runs 17 residues. Trimming pared 6 bases from V and 0 bases from J, leaving 18 bases between. This clonotype was found many times. What it recognizes is unknown. This sequence was found in a man aged 50 to 60 who received an inactivated influenza vaccine. This specimen consisted of PBMCs from blood, obtained 14 days before vaccination. J is TRBJ1-3 and V is TRBV12-3 or TRBV12-4; D not resolved. In DNA form, the CDR3 reads TGTGCCAGCAGCCCCCCTAAGTTCCACGTCTCTGGAAACACCATATATTTT. This encodes CASSPPKFHVSGNTIYF.